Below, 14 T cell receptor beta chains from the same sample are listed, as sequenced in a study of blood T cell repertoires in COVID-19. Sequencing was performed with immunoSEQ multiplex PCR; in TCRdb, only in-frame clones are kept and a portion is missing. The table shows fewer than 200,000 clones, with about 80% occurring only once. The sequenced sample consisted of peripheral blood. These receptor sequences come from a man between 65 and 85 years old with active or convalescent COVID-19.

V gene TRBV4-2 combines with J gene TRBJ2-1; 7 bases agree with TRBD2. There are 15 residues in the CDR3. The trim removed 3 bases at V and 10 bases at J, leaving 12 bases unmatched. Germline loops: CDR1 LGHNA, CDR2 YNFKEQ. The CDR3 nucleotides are TGTGCCAGCAGCCAGTCCGGGACTAAGTCAATAGAGCAGTTCTTC. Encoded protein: CASSQSGTKSIEQFF.

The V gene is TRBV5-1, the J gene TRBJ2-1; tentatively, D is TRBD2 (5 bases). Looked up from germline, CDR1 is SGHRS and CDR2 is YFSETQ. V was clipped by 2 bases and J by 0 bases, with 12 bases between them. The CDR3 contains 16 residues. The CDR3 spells CASSFSSTSSYNEQFF. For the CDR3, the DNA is TGCGCCAGCAGCTTTTCTAGCACGAGCTCCTACAATGAGCAGTTCTTC.

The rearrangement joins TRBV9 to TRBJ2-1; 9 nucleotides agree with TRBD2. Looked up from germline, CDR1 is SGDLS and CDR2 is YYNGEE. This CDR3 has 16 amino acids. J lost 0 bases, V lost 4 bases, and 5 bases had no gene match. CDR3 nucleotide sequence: TGTGCCAGCAGCACCCTAGCGGGACGCTCCTACAATGAGCAGTTCTTC. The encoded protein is CASSTLAGRSYNEQFF.

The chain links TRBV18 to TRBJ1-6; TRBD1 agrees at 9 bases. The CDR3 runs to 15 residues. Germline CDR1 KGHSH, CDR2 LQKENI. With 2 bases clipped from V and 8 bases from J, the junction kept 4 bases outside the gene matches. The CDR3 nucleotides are TGTGCCAGCTCACCAGGACAGGGGACTGATTCACCCCTCCACTTT. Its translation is CASSPGQGTDSPLHF.

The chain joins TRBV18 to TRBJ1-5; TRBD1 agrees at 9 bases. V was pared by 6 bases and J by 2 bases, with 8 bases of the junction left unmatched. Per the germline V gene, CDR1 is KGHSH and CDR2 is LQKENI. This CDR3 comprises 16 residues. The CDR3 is CASSLTGGSGNQPQHF. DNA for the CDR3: TGTGCCAGCTCTCTTACAGGGGGCTCGGGCAATCAGCCCCAGCATTTT.

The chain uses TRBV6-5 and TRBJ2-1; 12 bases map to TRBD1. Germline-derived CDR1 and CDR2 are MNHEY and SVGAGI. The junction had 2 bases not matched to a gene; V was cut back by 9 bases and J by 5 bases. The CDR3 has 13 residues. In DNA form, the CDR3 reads TGTGCCAGTGGGACAGGGGGCCACAATGAGCAGTTCTTC. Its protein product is CASGTGGHNEQFF.

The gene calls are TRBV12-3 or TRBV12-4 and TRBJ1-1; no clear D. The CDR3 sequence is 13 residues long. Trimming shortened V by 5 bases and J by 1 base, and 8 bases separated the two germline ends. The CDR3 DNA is TGTGCCAGCAGTCTGTCGAGGAACACTGAAGCTTTCTTT. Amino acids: CASSLSRNTEAFF.

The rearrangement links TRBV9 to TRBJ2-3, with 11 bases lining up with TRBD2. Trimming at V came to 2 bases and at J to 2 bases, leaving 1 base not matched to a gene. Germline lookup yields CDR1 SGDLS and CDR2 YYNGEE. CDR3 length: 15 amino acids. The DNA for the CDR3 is TGTGCCAGCAGCGTGGGACTAGCGGACACAGATACGCAGTATTTT. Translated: CASSVGLADTDTQYF.

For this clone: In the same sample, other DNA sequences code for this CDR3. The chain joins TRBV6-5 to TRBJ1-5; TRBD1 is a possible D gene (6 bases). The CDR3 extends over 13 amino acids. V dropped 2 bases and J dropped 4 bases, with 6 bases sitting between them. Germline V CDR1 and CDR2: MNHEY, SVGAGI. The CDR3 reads CASSYQGNQPQHF. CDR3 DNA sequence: TGTGCCAGCAGTTACCAGGGGAATCAGCCCCAGCATTTT.

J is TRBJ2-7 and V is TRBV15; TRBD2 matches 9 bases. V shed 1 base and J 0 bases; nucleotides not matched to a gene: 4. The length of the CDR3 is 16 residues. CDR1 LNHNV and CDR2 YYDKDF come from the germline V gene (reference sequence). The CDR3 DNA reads TGTGCCACCAGCAGAGGGAGCGGGAGGATCTCCTACGAGCAGTACTTC. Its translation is CATSRGSGRISYEQYF.

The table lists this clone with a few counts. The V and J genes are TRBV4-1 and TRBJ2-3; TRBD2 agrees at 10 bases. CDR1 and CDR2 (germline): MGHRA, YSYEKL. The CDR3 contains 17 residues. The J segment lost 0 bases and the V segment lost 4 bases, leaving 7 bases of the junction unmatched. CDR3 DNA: TGCGCCAGCAGCCGTGCTGGACTAGCGGCTAGCACAGATACGCAGTATTTT. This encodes CASSRAGLAASTDTQYF.

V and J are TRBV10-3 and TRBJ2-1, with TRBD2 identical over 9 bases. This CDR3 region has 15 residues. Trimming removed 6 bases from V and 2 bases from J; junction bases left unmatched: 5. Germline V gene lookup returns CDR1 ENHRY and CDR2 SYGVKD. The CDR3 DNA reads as TGTGCCATCAGGGAGCGGGAGGCCGCCTACAATGAGCAGTTCTTC. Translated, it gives CAIREREAAYNEQFF.

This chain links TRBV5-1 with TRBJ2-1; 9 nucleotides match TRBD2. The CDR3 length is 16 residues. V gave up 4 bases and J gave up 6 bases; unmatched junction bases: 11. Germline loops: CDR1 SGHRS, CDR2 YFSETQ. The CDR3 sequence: CASSTPEGGLANEQFF. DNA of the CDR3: TGCGCCAGCAGCACCCCTGAGGGGGGACTAGCCAATGAGCAGTTCTTC.

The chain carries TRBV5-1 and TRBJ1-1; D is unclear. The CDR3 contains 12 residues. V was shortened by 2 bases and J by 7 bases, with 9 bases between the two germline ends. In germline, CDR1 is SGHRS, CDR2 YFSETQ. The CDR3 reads CASSFTGNEAFF. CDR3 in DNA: TGCGCCAGCAGCTTCACGGGAAATGAAGCTTTCTTT.